This T cell receptor beta chain was found in a study of T cells in Graves' hyperthyroidism and ophthalmopathy. The TCR beta CDR3 regions underwent amplification using RNA transcripts as the source. First-round RT-PCR with HTBI primers amplified the TCR CDR3 region. TCRdb processed the multiplex PCR reads anew with MiXCR; each CDR3 protein has one entry. Here the sample spans 650,000 to 700,000 distinct CDR3 sequences, approximately 15% being singletons. This clonotype was recorded at least ten times. The CDR3 runs 16 residues. CDR1 and CDR2 from the germline V gene are MNHNS and SASEGT. Deletions cut 6 bases from V and 0 bases from J, with 12 bases between.

This rearrangement joins TRBV6-1 to TRBJ1-6; no reliable D call. Sequences were obtained from blood. The sequence derives from a man aged 45-65 years with Graves' hyperthyroidism. CDR3 in amino acids: CASRPRGSSYNSPLHF. The CDR3, as DNA: TGTGCCAGCAGACCCAGAGGGAGCTCCTATAATTCACCCCTCCACTTT.